This TCR beta chain was retrieved from a study of PD-L1 blockade in urothelial cancer. Whole-study context: Blood was subjected to analysis at 3 weeks (second dose) and 6 weeks following treatment start.

Time point of the sample: pretreatment peripheral blood. This CDR3 comprises 13 residues. Germline CDR1 reads ENHRY; CDR2 reads SYGVKD. Trimming shortened V by 6 bases and J by 6 bases, and 12 bases separated the two germline ends. The protocol was immunoSEQ multiplex PCR, while the TCRdb copy is restricted to in-frame clones and leaves out a portion. The sample records about 130,000 clones, approximately 84% being singletons. Sample: PBMCs, taken around atezolizumab (anti-PD-L1) treatment. The clonotype originates from a man aged 50 to 59 with urothelial cancer. The chain links TRBV10-3 to TRBJ2-1; D perhaps matches TRBD1 (5 bases). The CDR3 nucleotides read TGTGCCATCAGCCAACAGGATCGCAATGAGCAGTTCTTC. It specifies CAISQQDRNEQFF.